This TCR beta chain was recorded in a study of blood T cell repertoires in COVID-19. Study-level information: PBMCs, B-cell-depleted T cells, or T cells provided the cDNA or gDNA that made up the material.

The table came from immunoSEQ multiplex PCR; TCRdb's copy has only in-frame clones and leaves some out. Seen here are about 160,000 clones, about 87% observed once, and the top ten hold under 5%. CDR1 is SGDLS, CDR2 YYNGEE, per germline. This CDR3 is 15 amino acids long. Trimming removed 0 bases from V and 9 bases from J; junction bases left unmatched: 6. The sequence derives from a woman aged 60-75 years who had recovered from COVID-19. The chain uses TRBV9 and TRBJ2-2, with TRBD1 matching over 9 bases. The sequenced sample was peripheral blood. In DNA form, the CDR3 reads TGTGCCAGCAGCGTAGAGGGACAGGGTTACCGGGAGCTGTTTTTT. This gives the protein CASSVEGQGYRELFF.